What follows are 22 T cell receptor beta chains derived from one specimen sequenced in a study of CD8 T cells in ankylosing spondylitis. TCRdb re-called the 5' RACE reads through MiXCR, storing one row per CDR3 protein. The sample yields around 120,000 distinct CDR3 sequences, 24% seen once. Sequenced: synovial fluid, either unsorted or a sorted T cell fraction (not recorded which). The receptor set was obtained from a male donor with ankylosing spondylitis.

J is TRBJ2-7 and V is TRBV5-6; D gene ambiguous. This CDR3 spans 13 amino acids. Germline CDR1 and CDR2: SGHDT and YYEEEE. Trimming removed 4 bases from V and 3 bases from J, with 11 bases in between. This chain's CDR3 is CASSLMWGYEQYV. The CDR3 region has the DNA TGTGCCAGCAGCCTGATGTGGGGCTACGAGCAGTACGTC.

Points on this clonotype: A clone one base away is much larger, so this may be a read error. The rearrangement joins TRBV7-2 to TRBJ2-1; D may be TRBD1 (5 bases). The CDR3 is 15 amino acids. CDR1 SGHTA and CDR2 FQGNSA come from the germline V gene. The V end lost 8 bases, the J end lost 2 bases, and 16 bases lay between the germline ends. The CDR3 reads CASSTGPSPYNEQFF. DNA of the CDR3: TGTGCCAGCTCTACAGGTCCAAGCCCCTACAATGAGCAGTTCTTC.

The chain links TRBV9 to TRBJ2-1; 12 bases align to TRBD2. Germline V gene sequence: CDR1 SGDLS, CDR2 YYNGEE. Trimming at V came to 0 bases and at J to 4 bases, leaving 5 bases not matched to a gene. The CDR3 has 17 amino acids. This CDR3 reads CASSVEGTSGYYNEQFF. CDR3 in DNA: TGTGCCAGCAGCGTAGAAGGGACTAGCGGGTATTACAATGAGCAGTTCTTC.

This clonotype was observed at least ten times. This chain links TRBV18 with TRBJ2-3, with D perhaps TRBD1 (5 bases). Germline CDR1 is KGHSH and CDR2 is LQKENI. Trimming stripped 3 bases from V and 0 bases from J, with 10 bases between. The CDR3 spans 15 residues. The CDR3 reads CASSPNRFSTDTQYF. The CDR3 DNA reads TGTGCCAGCTCACCGAACAGGTTTAGCACAGATACGCAGTATTTT.

This clonotype was observed at least ten times. The J gene is TRBJ1-2, the V gene TRBV20-1; TRBD1 matches at 11 bases. This CDR3 is 15 amino acids long. Germline-derived CDR1 and CDR2 are DFQATT and SNEGSKA (reference sequence). V lost 6 bases to trimming and J lost 7 bases; unmatched junction nucleotides: 13. The CDR3 sequence is CSATAADRGLGGYTF. DNA of the CDR3: TGCAGTGCCACGGCAGCGGACAGGGGGCTCGGTGGCTACACCTTC.

The chain joins TRBV11-1 to TRBJ2-3; D may be TRBD2 (5 bases). CDR3 length: 20 residues. Trimming cost V 3 bases and J 0 bases, with 25 bases left between them. Germline V lookup: CDR1 SGHAT, CDR2 FQDESV (reference sequence). This CDR3 is CASSFSGAGRGGLSTDTQYF. CDR3 nucleotides: TGTGCCAGCAGCTTCTCAGGTGCTGGTCGAGGCGGACTTAGCACAGATACGCAGTATTTT.

The chain employs TRBV27 and TRBJ2-7, with TRBD2 matching over 10 bases. V lost 4 bases, J lost 2 bases, and 5 bases stayed unmatched. Looked up from germline, CDR1 is MNHEY and CDR2 is SMNVEV (reference sequence). This CDR3 has 15 amino acids. This chain's CDR3 is CASSWASGRPYEQYF. As DNA, the CDR3 is TGTGCCAGCAGTTGGGCTAGCGGGAGACCCTACGAGCAGTACTTC.

At least ten counts were recorded for this clonotype. The gene calls are TRBV28 and TRBJ2-7; TRBD1 matches at 7 bases. Germline CDR1 MDHEN, CDR2 SYDVKM. This CDR3 is built from 14 residues. Germline trimming cut 5 bases from V and 0 bases from J; bases unmatched to any gene: 4. The CDR3 region has the DNA TGTGCCAGCAGTACCTGGACAGGCTCCTACGAGCAGTACGTC. Translating gives CASSTWTGSYEQYV.

The V call is TRBV5-1, the J call TRBJ2-2, with 7 bases aligning to TRBD2. V lost 4 bases to trimming and J lost 6 bases; unmatched junction nucleotides: 3. The CDR3 spans 13 residues. Germline V gene lookup returns CDR1 SGHRS and CDR2 YFSETQ. The CDR3 region has the DNA TGCGCCAGCAGCAAAACTAGCGCCGGGGAGCTGTTTTTT. Its translation is CASSKTSAGELFF.

The chain joins TRBV5-1 to TRBJ1-5, with TRBD1 matching 8 bases. This CDR3 region has 16 residues. Per germline, CDR1 SGHRS and CDR2 YFSETQ. The V segment lost 4 bases and the J segment 3 bases; nucleotides outside the gene matches: 9. The CDR3 bases are TGCGCCAGCAGCCTAGACGGACAGGGCCCCAATCAGCCCCAGCATTTT. It is translated as CASSLDGQGPNQPQHF.

This clonotype was counted only a few times. V gene TRBV11-3 combines with J gene TRBJ2-1; 10 bases line up with TRBD2. CDR3 size: 16 residues. Germline CDR1 SGHNT, CDR2 YENEEA. Germline trimming cut 2 bases from V and 5 bases from J; bases unmatched to any gene: 6. The CDR3 reads CASSLTSGTRDNEQFF. CDR3 nucleotides: TGTGCCAGCAGCTTAACTAGCGGGACCAGGGACAATGAGCAGTTCTTC.

This clonotype appeared once. One end of the junction does not line up with germline, which may come from a read error. V and J are TRBV7-2 and TRBJ1-6; 10 nucleotides align to TRBD1. The length of the CDR3 is 15 residues. Germline V gene sequence: CDR1 SGHTA, CDR2 FQGNSA. The CDR3 nucleotides read TGTGCCAGCAGGGAGACAGGGGGCCGATATTCACCCCTTCACTTT. Translated: CASRETGGRYSPLHF.

This clonotype was found a few times. V is TRBV3-1 and J is TRBJ2-1, with 13 bases lining up with TRBD2. The CDR3 is 14 residues long. In germline, CDR1 is LGHDT, CDR2 YNNKEL (reference sequence). J gave up 10 bases and V 6 bases, and 6 bases lay outside the gene matches. In DNA, the CDR3 is TGTGCCAGCAGTCGACTAGCGGGAGGTGAAGAGCAGTTCTTC. Encoded protein: CASSRLAGGEEQFF.

This clonotype was detected a few times. The V gene is TRBV28, the J gene TRBJ1-4; 8 bases align to TRBD1. This CDR3 has 17 residues. Germline V gives CDR1 MDHEN, CDR2 SYDVKM. Trimming removed 5 bases from V and 3 bases from J; junction bases left unmatched: 11. CDR3 sequence (DNA): TGTGCCAGCAGTATCACGACAGGGGAGGAAGCTAATGAAAAACTGTTTTTT. Its translation is CASSITTGEEANEKLFF. The full variable domain, rest sourced from reference TRBV28 and TRBJ1-4, is DVKVTQSSRYLVKRTGEKVFLECVQDMDHENMFWYRQDPGLGLRLIYFSYDVKMKEKGDIPEGYSVSREKKERFSLILESASTNQTSMYLCASSITTGEEANEKLFFGSGTQLSVL.

This clonotype was seen ten or more times. The V and J genes are TRBV7-8 and TRBJ2-7, with a tentative D call TRBD1 (6 bases). The germline CDR1 and CDR2 sequences are SGHVS and FQNEAQ. The CDR3 sequence is 11 residues long. Trimming removed 5 bases from V and 7 bases from J, with 9 bases in between. The CDR3 bases are TGTGCCAGCAGCCGAAGGGGGGAGCAGTACTTC. It yields the protein CASSRRGEQYF.

This chain links TRBV3-1 with TRBJ2-2, with D perhaps matching TRBD1 (6 bases). This CDR3 contains 16 residues. V was shortened by 4 bases and J by 7 bases, with 19 bases between the two germline ends. CDR1 and CDR2 from the germline V gene are LGHDT and YNNKEL (reference sequence). The CDR3 region is CASSPPRGRGGGELFF. Written as DNA, the CDR3 is TGTGCCAGCAGCCCCCCCAGGGGCCGCGGTGGCGGGGAGCTGTTTTTT. The full variable domain, completed using reference TRBV3-1 and TRBJ2-2, is DTAVSQTPKYLVTQMGNDKSIKCEQNLGHDTMYWYKQDSKKFLKIMFSYNNKELIINETVPNRFSPKSPDKAHLNLHINSLELGDSAVYFCASSPPRGRGGGELFFGEGSRLTVL.

This chain uses TRBV24-1 with TRBJ2-3; 9 bases map to TRBD1. The CDR3 runs to 17 residues. J gave up 5 bases and V 6 bases, and 14 bases lay outside the gene matches. CDR1 and CDR2 (germline): KGHDR, SFDVKD. The CDR3 DNA follows: TGTGCCACCAGTTCTAGGGACAGGGTACTCTTCGGAGATACGCAGTATTTT. Translated, it gives CATSSRDRVLFGDTQYF.

The rearrangement links TRBV28 to TRBJ2-5; 8 bases map to TRBD1. V shed 6 bases and J 2 bases; nucleotides not matched to a gene: 8. The germline V gene encodes CDR1 MDHEN and CDR2 SYDVKM. This CDR3 region has 15 residues. The CDR3 DNA is TGTGCCAGCAGCCTCCTGGGACAGGCACAAGAGACCCAGTACTTC. Translating gives CASSLLGQAQETQYF.

This clonotype was seen repeatedly, ten times or more. The chain employs TRBV5-1 and TRBJ1-1; the D gene is possibly TRBD1 (5 bases). The CDR3 loop spans 15 amino acids. Germline V CDR1 and CDR2: SGHRS, YFSETQ. Trimming removed 3 bases from V and 3 bases from J, with 15 bases in between. DNA of the CDR3: TGCGCCAGCAGCTCTCAAGGGCAGGGTTACACTGAAGCTTTCTTT. Its translation: CASSSQGQGYTEAFF.

The sample holds a few counts of this clonotype. The chain employs TRBV20-1 and TRBJ2-7, with D perhaps matching TRBD2 (6 bases). CDR3 length: 12 amino acids. Germline values: CDR1 DFQATT, CDR2 SNEGSKA (reference sequence). The V end lost 4 bases, the J end lost 3 bases, and 10 bases lay between the germline ends. DNA of the CDR3: TGCAGTGCTACCCCGACTAGCTACGAGCAGTACTTC. As protein: CSATPTSYEQYF.

This clonotype came up many times. The V gene is TRBV5-1, the J gene TRBJ2-1, with 7 bases aligning to TRBD1. The CDR3 spans 15 residues. The trim removed 0 bases at V and 7 bases at J, leaving 7 bases unmatched. Germline values: CDR1 SGHRS, CDR2 YFSETQ. For the CDR3, the DNA is TGCGCCAGCAGCTTGGAAGGGACAGAGTATAATGAGCAGTTCTTC. Translating gives CASSLEGTEYNEQFF.

This clonotype was recorded at least ten times. The J gene is TRBJ2-1, the V gene TRBV20-1; 7 nucleotides line up with TRBD2. Germline-derived CDR1 and CDR2 are DFQATT and SNEGSKA (reference sequence). CDR3 length equals 14 residues. Unmatched junction bases numbered 6, after V lost 6 bases and J lost 1 base. The CDR3 DNA reads TGCAGTGCCCCCGTGGGGGGGTCCTACAATGAGCAGTTCTTC. Amino acids: CSAPVGGSYNEQFF.